The next 23 T cell receptor beta chains were all read from a single sample in a study of shared clonotypes between healthy human individuals. Clones were sequenced by immunoSEQ multiplex PCR, and TCRdb holds only the in-frame ones, with some missing. The table has 950,000 to 1,100,000 clones, about 80% seen once. The specimen sequenced was memory CD4+ T cells from PBMCs. As to subset: CD45RA-negative fraction. The receptors were sampled from a man between 18 and 29 years old in good health. Some clones in this sample may be carry-over from other donors' samples.

Only a few counts were recorded for this clone. The DNA for the CDR3 is TGTGCCAGCAGCCACGGGGGCGGTTTTGACAATGAGCAGTTCTTC. Protein: CASSHGGGFDNEQFF. The chain links TRBV6-5 to TRBJ2-1; D assignment may be TRBD1 or TRBD2 (6 bases each). Germline V gives CDR1 MNHEY, CDR2 SVGAGI. The CDR3 extends over 15 amino acids. The V and J ends lost 6 bases and 5 bases respectively, with 17 bases between them.

This rearrangement joins TRBV7-9 to TRBJ2-3; tentatively, D is TRBD1 or TRBD2 (5 bases each). The CDR3 length is 12 residues. The V end was cut by 3 bases, the J end by 9 bases, with 10 bases between. Germline V CDR1 and CDR2: SEHNR, FQNEAQ (reference sequence). The CDR3 DNA is TGTGCCAGCAGCTTCCAAGGGGAGACGCAGTATTTT. Translating gives CASSFQGETQYF.

The CDR3 reads CASSFAGTSGRFLYEQYF. The DNA of the CDR3 is TGTGCCAGCAGTTTCGCCGGGACTAGCGGGAGGTTCCTTTACGAGCAGTACTTC. This sequence joins TRBV27 and TRBJ2-7, with TRBD2 matching 15 bases. From germline, CDR1 is MNHEY and CDR2 SMNVEV (reference sequence). J lost 4 bases, V lost 3 bases, and 10 bases had no gene match. There are 18 residues in the CDR3.

This clone was detected once. A far larger clone differs by one base, so this is likely a read error. J is TRBJ1-3 and V is TRBV29-1; maybe TRBD1 (5 bases). The CDR3 covers 13 residues. Per the germline V gene, CDR1 is SQVTM and CDR2 is ANQGSEA. CDR3 coding DNA: TGCAACGTTGAAGTGGGGCTGGGAAACACCATATATTTT. This codes for CNVEVGLGNTIYF.

The chain links TRBV27 to TRBJ2-3, with 7 nucleotides matching TRBD2. Trimming took 5 bases from V and 2 from J; bases not matched to a gene: 4. CDR1 MNHEY and CDR2 SMNVEV come from the germline V gene (reference sequence). CDR3 length equals 14 residues. CDR3 protein: CASSGGDFTDTQYF. The CDR3 bases are TGTGCCAGCAGTGGGGGGGACTTCACAGATACGCAGTATTTT.

The chain combines TRBV30 with TRBJ2-5, with TRBD2 matching over 8 bases. The closer fit of TRBJ2-7 to the DNA end suggests the J call may be wrong. The CDR3 has 15 amino acids. CDR1 is GTSNPN and CDR2 is SVGIG in the germline V gene (reference sequence). CDR3 sequence: CAWSVPGGRPDEQYF. CDR3 bases: TGTGCCTGGAGTGTACCTGGCGGGAGGCCTGACGAGCAGTACTTC.

V and J are TRBV10-3 and TRBJ1-1; 8 nucleotides align to TRBD1. Germline V gene lookup returns CDR1 ENHRY and CDR2 SYGVKD. After removal of 5 bases from V and 4 bases from J, the junction contained 6 bases not matched to a gene. CDR3 length equals 14 residues. For the CDR3, the DNA is TGTGCCATCAGTAACAGGGGGACAGGCACTGAAGCTTTCTTT. It codes for CAISNRGTGTEAFF.

The rearrangement joins TRBV7-8 to TRBJ2-7; D is possibly TRBD1 or TRBD2 (5 bases each). CDR3 length equals 16 residues. Germline CDR1 SGHVS, CDR2 FQNEAQ. Trimming removed 1 base from V and 0 bases from J, with 13 bases in between. The CDR3 region is CASSLGGSGSSYEQYF. The CDR3 DNA reads as TGTGCCAGCAGCTTAGGGGGGAGCGGTAGCTCCTACGAGCAGTACTTC.

The CDR3 DNA reads TGTGCCAGCAGCCAGGGGCTGGGGGCATACGAGCAGTACTTC. Its protein product is CASSQGLGAYEQYF. The rearrangement joins TRBV2 to TRBJ2-7; maybe TRBD1 (6 bases). CDR1 SNHLY and CDR2 FYNNEI come from the germline V gene. The CDR3 totals 14 residues. V lost 6 bases to trimming and J lost 4 bases, with 16 bases between them.

CDR3 sequence (DNA): TGTGCCAGCAGTCCGGTGGACAGACTGAACACTGAAGCTTTCTTT. Its protein is CASSPVDRLNTEAFF. The rearrangement joins TRBV28 to TRBJ1-1; possible D gene TRBD1, 6 bases. Trimming removed 5 bases at V and 0 bases at J, with 13 bases between. CDR1 MDHEN and CDR2 SYDVKM come from the germline V gene. CDR3 length equals 15 residues. The whole variable domain, filled in from reference TRBV28 and TRBJ1-1, reads DVKVTQSSRYLVKRTGEKVFLECVQDMDHENMFWYRQDPGLGLRLIYFSYDVKMKEKGDIPEGYSVSREKKERFSLILESASTNQTSMYLCASSPVDRLNTEAFFGQGTRLTVV.

V gene TRBV5-4 combines with J gene TRBJ2-7; possible D gene TRBD2, 6 bases. With 0 bases removed from V and 2 bases from J, the gap between germline ends came to 9 bases. Per the germline V gene, CDR1 is SGHNT and CDR2 is YYREEE (reference sequence). CDR3 size: 14 residues. CDR3 residues: CASSLAGVTYEQYF. The CDR3 coding sequence is TGTGCCAGCAGCTTGGCGGGAGTCACCTACGAGCAGTACTTC.

Here the CDR3 DNA reads TGTGCCAGCAGCTTTAGGAACAGGGGCGAGAATGAGCAGTTCTTC. Residues: CASSFRNRGENEQFF. The chain joins TRBV7-2 to TRBJ2-1; 7 bases agree with TRBD1. V trimming: 3 bases; J trimming: 7 bases; junction bases outside the gene matches: 9. CDR3 size: 15 residues. Per the germline V gene, CDR1 is SGHTA and CDR2 is FQGNSA.

Concerning this clone: The same CDR3 is also encoded by other DNA sequences in this sample. The gene calls are TRBV13 and TRBJ2-7; possible D gene TRBD2, 5 bases. Germline V gene sequence: CDR1 PRHDT, CDR2 FYEKMQ (reference sequence). The CDR3 runs to 15 residues. V gave up 0 bases and J gave up 2 bases, with 11 bases separating them. DNA for the CDR3: TGTGCCAGCAGCTTAGGCGGCGGGTTTACCTACGAGCAGTACTTC. Protein: CASSLGGGFTYEQYF.

The gene calls are TRBV9 and TRBJ2-2; perhaps TRBD1 as D (5 bases). The germline CDR1 and CDR2 sequences are SGDLS and YYNGEE. Trimming removed 5 bases at V and 5 bases at J, with 7 bases between. This CDR3 has 12 residues. The CDR3 loop is CASSRGTGELFF. The DNA of the CDR3 is TGTGCCAGCAGTAGGGGAACCGGGGAGCTGTTTTTT.

The chain carries TRBV2 and TRBJ1-5; D remains ambiguous. The CDR3 totals 11 residues. Trimming left V 4 bases short and J 14 bases short, with 12 bases between. The germline V gene has CDR1 SNHLY and CDR2 FYNNEI. The CDR3 sequence is CASSGASVEHF. CDR3 DNA: TGTGCCAGCAGTGGGGCGTCGGTGGAGCATTTT.

This clone has just one count. The V call is TRBV28, the J call TRBJ2-5; no clear D gene. The germline gives CDR1 MDHEN, CDR2 SYDVKM. Trimming took off 5 bases at V and 5 bases at J, with 9 bases between the two ends. This CDR3 is built from 12 residues. The CDR3 is CASSTLSETQYF. The CDR3 DNA follows: TGTGCCAGCAGTACCCTCTCCGAGACCCAGTACTTC. The full variable domain, with the rest looked up from reference TRBV28 and TRBJ2-5, is DVKVTQSSRYLVKRTGEKVFLECVQDMDHENMFWYRQDPGLGLRLIYFSYDVKMKEKGDIPEGYSVSREKKERFSLILESASTNQTSMYLCASSTLSETQYFGPGTRLLVL.

The rearrangement links TRBV7-3 to TRBJ2-3; no firm D call. The CDR3 has 15 residues. V lost 1 base, J lost 6 bases, and 14 bases lay in between. Germline values: CDR1 SGHTA, CDR2 FQGTGA. CDR3 coding DNA: TGTGCCAGCAGCTTAAGTTTCGGCGGATGGGATACGCAGTATTTT. Its translation: CASSLSFGGWDTQYF.

The rearrangement uses TRBV7-3 and TRBJ2-3, with 8 positions matching TRBD2. Germline CDR1 SGHTA, CDR2 FQGTGA. J lost 3 bases, V lost 1 base, and 3 bases had no gene match. The CDR3 spans 15 residues. CDR3 DNA: TGTGCCAGCAGCTTAAACGGGAGGGAAACAGATACGCAGTATTTT. This gives the protein CASSLNGRETDTQYF. The complete variable domain, with remaining parts taken from reference TRBV7-3 and TRBJ2-3, reads GAGVSQTPSNKVTEKGKYVELRCDPISGHTALYWYRQSLGQGPEFLIYFQGTGAADDSGLPNDRFFAVRPEGSVSTLKIQRTERGDSAVYLCASSLNGRETDTQYFGPGTRLTVL.

The chain carries TRBV28 and TRBJ2-3; D is possibly TRBD1 or TRBD2 (7 bases each). The ends were cut back, 5 bases at V and 3 bases at J, with 24 bases in the middle. CDR3 length: 18 amino acids. The germline V gene has CDR1 MDHEN and CDR2 SYDVKM. CDR3 region: CASSTVLGGGSGTDTQYF. The CDR3 DNA reads as TGTGCCAGCAGTACGGTCTTAGGGGGCGGGAGTGGTACAGATACGCAGTATTTT.

About this clone: This may stem from a read error, because a much larger clone lies one nucleotide away. In the same sample, other DNA sequences code for this CDR3. The V gene is TRBV15, the J gene TRBJ2-7, with a tentative D call TRBD1 (5 bases). The CDR3 extends over 16 amino acids. The V gene lost 0 bases and the J gene lost 2 bases, with 14 bases spanning the gap. From germline, CDR1 is LNHNV and CDR2 YYDKDF (reference sequence). This CDR3 is CATSRDLGQVAYEQYF. The CDR3, as DNA: TGTGCCACCAGCAGAGACCTAGGACAAGTGGCCTACGAGCAGTACTTC.

Comment on this clone: At one of its ends the junction is not consistent with the germline gene, which may arise from a read error. Other nucleotide sequences in the sample specify the same CDR3. The CDR3: CASNEQGLSNQPQHF. CDR3 bases: TGCGCCAGCAACGAACAGGGACTCAGCAATCAGCCCCAGCATTTT. The rearrangement links TRBV7-2 to TRBJ1-5; D perhaps matches TRBD1 (6 bases). The CDR3 covers 15 residues. The germline gives CDR1 SGHTA, CDR2 FQGNSA. The whole variable domain, remainder taken from reference TRBV7-2 and TRBJ1-5, is GAGVSQSPSNKVTEKGKDVELRCDPISGHTALYWYRQSLGQGLEFLIYFQGNSAPDKSGLPSDRFSAERTGGSVSTLTIQRTQQEDSAVYLCASNEQGLSNQPQHFGDGTRLSIL.

This chain's CDR3 is CASSYQGAGQPQHF. The CDR3 DNA reads as TGTGCCAGCAGTTATCAGGGGGCAGGTCAGCCCCAGCATTTT. V and J are TRBV27 and TRBJ1-5; 8 nucleotides agree with TRBD1. Losses at the gene ends were 4 bases for V and 6 bases for J; bases not matched to a gene: 5. Per germline, CDR1 MNHEY and CDR2 SMNVEV (reference sequence). The CDR3 is 14 amino acids.

The genes are TRBV14 and TRBJ2-1, with D perhaps being TRBD1 or TRBD2 (5 bases each). The CDR3 runs to 16 residues. Trimming stripped 2 bases from V and 4 bases from J, with 15 bases between. The germline V gene has CDR1 SGHDN and CDR2 FVKESK. The CDR3 DNA sequence: TGTGCCAGCAGCCAAAGGGACCCCCCGATATACAATGAGCAGTTCTTC. Amino acid sequence: CASSQRDPPIYNEQFF.